These 13 T cell receptor beta chains were all obtained from the same sample, sequenced in a study of cytomegalovirus exposure and HLA in healthy donors. PCR involved 60 Vbeta and 13 Jbeta primers. TCRdb's copy holds only in-frame clones and misses some; the assay was immunoSEQ multiplex PCR. Of some 180,000 clones detected, approximately 79% appear once; the ten largest clones hold under 3%. Material for sequencing was PBMCs. These receptors were obtained from a male donor in good health and CMV-seronegative.

V is TRBV5-1 and J is TRBJ2-3; perhaps TRBD1 as D (6 bases). This CDR3 region has 14 residues. V lost 3 bases and J 2 bases, leaving 10 bases between the germline ends. CDR1 and CDR2 (germline): SGHRS, YFSETQ. The CDR3 nucleotides read TGCGCCAGCAGCTACGGGACACCCACAGATACGCAGTATTTT. Its protein product is CASSYGTPTDTQYF. The full variable domain, rest sourced from reference TRBV5-1 and TRBJ2-3, is KAGVTQTPRYLIKTRGQQVTLSCSPISGHRSVSWYQQTPGQGLQFLFEYFSETQRNKGNFPGRFSGRQFSNSRSEMNVSTLELGDSALYLCASSYGTPTDTQYFGPGTRLTVL.

V and J are TRBV5-4 and TRBJ2-7, with 11 bases identical to TRBD1. CDR3 length: 14 residues. V dropped 4 bases and J dropped 3; count of bases not matched to a gene: 3. Germline-derived CDR1 and CDR2 are SGHNT and YYREEE (reference sequence). In DNA, the CDR3 is TGTGCCAGCAGCCGGGACAGGGGGAGCTACGAGCAGTACTTC. Its protein is CASSRDRGSYEQYF.

This clone was seen once. The chain links TRBV5-1 to TRBJ2-3; 9 positions match TRBD1. This CDR3 comprises 16 residues. The junction had 9 bases not matched to a gene; V was cut back by 3 bases and J by 4 bases. From germline, CDR1 is SGHRS and CDR2 YFSETQ. CDR3 residues: CASSSAGQGPADTQYF. CDR3 sequence (DNA): TGCGCCAGCAGCTCGGCGGGACAGGGCCCCGCAGATACGCAGTATTTT.

This clone appeared a few times. The chain uses TRBV27 and TRBJ2-3; no firm D call. The germline gives CDR1 MNHEY, CDR2 SMNVEV (reference sequence). The CDR3 is made up of 15 amino acids. The V and J ends lost 6 bases and 2 bases respectively, with 15 bases between them. CDR3 protein: CASSFSSPITDTQYF. CDR3 in DNA: TGTGCCAGCAGCTTCAGTTCGCCCATCACAGATACGCAGTATTTT.

This chain joins TRBV6-1 and TRBJ2-3; 10 nucleotides line up with TRBD1. Trimming cost V 2 bases and J 2 bases; bases outside gene matches: 10. The CDR3 runs to 18 residues. Per germline, CDR1 MNHNS and CDR2 SASEGT. DNA for the CDR3: TGTGCCAGCAGTGAATTTCTCGGACAGGGGGGAAACACAGATACGCAGTATTTT. Its protein is CASSEFLGQGGNTDTQYF.

On this clone itself: Germline is not matched at one junction end, which may reflect a read error. The chain carries TRBV5-1 and TRBJ2-7; D may match TRBD1 or TRBD2 (6 bases each). CDR1 and CDR2 (germline): SGHRS, YFSETQ. The CDR3 is 16 amino acids. In DNA form, the CDR3 reads TGCGCCAACAGCTTGGAGGGACACCCAAACTCCTACGAGCAGTACTTC. Protein sequence: CANSLEGHPNSYEQYF. The full variable domain, rest sourced from reference TRBV5-1 and TRBJ2-7, is KAGVTQTPRYLIKTRGQQVTLSCSPISGHRSVSWYQQTPGQGLQFLFEYFSETQRNKGNFPGRFSGRQFSNSRSEMNVSTLELGDSALYLCANSLEGHPNSYEQYFGPGTRLTVT.

This chain links TRBV7-7 with TRBJ2-2; D possibly matches TRBD1 or TRBD2 (6 bases each). The CDR3 is made up of 15 amino acids. Per the germline V gene, CDR1 is SSHAT and CDR2 is FNYEAQ (reference sequence). This chain's CDR3 is CASGLGIRGAGELFF. The CDR3 bases are TGTGCTAGCGGATTGGGGATCAGGGGAGCCGGGGAGCTGTTTTTT.

CDR3 nucleotide sequence: TGTGCCAGTAGTGACGAATACAGGGGCTATGGCTACACCTTC. Translation: CASSDEYRGYGYTF. J is TRBJ1-2 and V is TRBV19; 7 nucleotides align to TRBD1. The V and J ends lost 5 bases and 4 bases, in that order; junction bases with no gene match: 7. The CDR3 has 14 residues. CDR1 is LNHDA, CDR2 SQIVND, per germline (reference sequence). Using reference TRBV19 and TRBJ1-2 for the parts outside the CDR3, the full variable domain is DGGITQSPKYLFRKEGQNVTLSCEQNLNHDAMYWYRQDPGQGLRLIYYSQIVNDFQKGDIAEGYSVSREKKESFPLTVTSAQKNPTAFYLCASSDEYRGYGYTFGSGTRLTVV.

This chain connects TRBV10-3 to TRBJ2-3, with 14 nucleotides matching TRBD2. Germline trimming cut 8 bases from V and 5 bases from J; bases unmatched to any gene: 0. Looked up from germline, CDR1 is ENHRY and CDR2 is SYGVKD. There are 13 residues in the CDR3. DNA of the CDR3: TGTGCCATCGGACTAGCGGGGGGAGATACGCAGTATTTT. Translating gives CAIGLAGGDTQYF.

The rearrangement links TRBV6-6 to TRBJ1-3; TRBD1 matches 7 bases. J gave up 2 bases and V 4 bases, and 2 bases lay outside the gene matches. This CDR3 comprises 14 residues. In germline, CDR1 is MNHNY, CDR2 SVGAGI (reference sequence). CDR3 amino acids: CASSLQGPGNTIYF. The CDR3 coding sequence is TGTGCCAGCAGTTTACAGGGGCCTGGAAACACCATATATTTT.

The chain employs TRBV10-3 and TRBJ1-2; 8 bases agree with TRBD1. Unmatched junction bases numbered 5, after V lost 6 bases and J lost 8 bases. The CDR3 is 12 amino acids. Germline CDR1 and CDR2: ENHRY and SYGVKD. This CDR3 is CAIRGQAEGYTF. The CDR3 DNA is TGTGCCATCAGGGGACAGGCTGAAGGCTACACCTTC.

The count of this clone is one. This chain joins TRBV6-5 and TRBJ1-2, with 10 bases matching TRBD1. Trimming at V came to 5 bases and at J to 8 bases, leaving 5 bases not matched to a gene. The CDR3 length is 13 residues. Germline V CDR1 and CDR2: MNHEY, SVGAGI. The CDR3 protein is CASSRQGAGGYTF. The CDR3 DNA sequence: TGTGCCAGCAGTCGACAGGGGGCGGGAGGCTACACCTTC.

The V gene is TRBV9, the J gene TRBJ2-2; possibly TRBD1 for D (6 bases). In germline, CDR1 is SGDLS, CDR2 YYNGEE. This CDR3 contains 16 residues. Trimming left V 4 bases short and J 7 bases short, with 20 bases between. The chain's CDR3 is CASSPTVGGSSGELFF. The CDR3, as DNA: TGTGCCAGCAGCCCTACCGTTGGGGGCTCGAGCGGGGAGCTGTTTTTT.